Each of the 18 T cell receptor beta chains below was sequenced from the same sample in a study of T cells in tuberculosis. The data were produced by immunoSEQ multiplex PCR, yet TCRdb's version contains in-frame clones alone and is incomplete. Among 30,000 to 35,000 clones listed, 97% were seen once. The sample was PBMCs. The receptor set was obtained from a donor aged 10 to 29 with latent tuberculosis or without tuberculosis infection.

This clone was recorded once. The chain recombines TRBV9 with TRBJ2-3, with D possibly TRBD2 on 7 matching bases. Germline V gene sequence: CDR1 SGDLS, CDR2 YYNGEE. This CDR3 has 15 residues. The ends were cut back, 4 bases at V and 3 bases at J, with 15 bases in the middle. CDR3 coding DNA: TGTGCCAGCAGCAGAGGGGGGGTTTTGACAGATACGCAGTATTTT. It yields the protein CASSRGGVLTDTQYF. Combining the CDR3 with reference TRBV9 and TRBJ2-3 gives the whole variable domain DSGVTQTPKHLITATGQRVTLRCSPRSGDLSVYWYQQSLDQGLQFLIQYYNGEERAKGNILERFSAQQFPDLHSELNLSSLELGDSALYFCASSRGGVLTDTQYFGPGTRLTVL.

As DNA, the CDR3 is TGTGCCAGCAGCCCCGAAACAGGGACCCATTACAATGAGCAGTTCTTC. It encodes CASSPETGTHYNEQFF. The chain joins TRBV9 to TRBJ2-1; D perhaps matches TRBD1 (6 bases). V lost 4 bases and J 4 bases, leaving 18 bases between the germline ends. Germline V gene data show CDR1 as SGDLS and CDR2 as YYNGEE. The CDR3 sequence is 16 residues long.

This clone was seen once. The rearrangement uses TRBV7-9 and TRBJ1-5; maybe TRBD1 (6 bases). CDR3 length: 13 amino acids. CDR1 is SEHNR, CDR2 FQNEAQ, per germline (reference sequence). The V end lost 4 bases, the J end lost 7 bases, and 11 bases lay between the germline ends. CDR3 in DNA: TGTGCCAGCAGCTCCGACAGGATCCAGCCCCAGCATTTT. Its translation: CASSSDRIQPQHF.

The rearrangement joins TRBV10-3 to TRBJ1-1; D is perhaps TRBD1 (6 bases). This CDR3 spans 14 amino acids. The germline CDR1 and CDR2 sequences are ENHRY and SYGVKD. The V gene lost 7 bases and the J gene lost 2 bases, with 14 bases spanning the gap. CDR3 protein: CAIKRQVDNTEAFF. In nucleotides, the CDR3 is TGTGCCATCAAGAGACAGGTTGACAACACTGAAGCTTTCTTT.

This chain's CDR3 is CASSFEAGGEQYF. DNA for the CDR3: TGCGCCAGCAGTTTTGAGGCAGGGGGCGAGCAGTACTTC. The rearrangement uses TRBV5-1 and TRBJ2-7; 7 bases align to TRBD1. This CDR3 spans 13 amino acids. The germline CDR1 and CDR2 sequences are SGHRS and YFSETQ. The ends lost 5 bases at V and 6 bases at J; junction bases unmatched: 8.

The genes are TRBV5-1 and TRBJ2-5, with D possibly TRBD2 on 6 matching bases. Germline CDR1 and CDR2: SGHRS and YFSETQ. V was trimmed by 1 base and J by 4 bases, leaving 17 bases between them. The CDR3 length is 16 residues. This CDR3 reads CASSLSTGVVGETQYF. The DNA of the CDR3 is TGCGCCAGCAGCTTGTCTACGGGGGTGGTTGGAGAGACCCAGTACTTC.

The chain has TRBV6-1 and TRBJ1-1; 7 bases align to TRBD1. The CDR3 totals 17 residues. CDR1 and CDR2 (germline): MNHNS, SASEGT. The V gene end was trimmed by 2 bases and the J gene end by 0 bases; junction bases not matched to a gene: 9. For the CDR3, the DNA is TGTGCCAGCAGTGAAAATAGGGGGCAGGTAGTGAACACTGAAGCTTTCTTT. Translated: CASSENRGQVVNTEAFF.

V is TRBV5-4 and J is TRBJ2-5; perhaps TRBD1 as D (6 bases). Deletions cut 4 bases from V and 1 base from J, with 14 bases between. The CDR3 sequence is 15 residues long. The germline V gene has CDR1 SGHNT and CDR2 YYREEE (reference sequence). This CDR3 reads CASSVDRGSQETQYF. As DNA, the CDR3 is TGTGCCAGCAGCGTGGACAGAGGGTCCCAAGAGACCCAGTACTTC.

The chain couples TRBV6-5 to TRBJ1-5, with 9 positions matching TRBD1. The CDR3 covers 15 residues. Germline V CDR1 and CDR2: MNHEY, SVGAGI. V shed 6 bases and J 4 bases; nucleotides not matched to a gene: 7. The CDR3 nucleotides are TGTGCCAGCAGGGGAGGGACAGGGCCGAATCAGCCCCAGCATTTT. This encodes CASRGGTGPNQPQHF.

J is TRBJ2-5 and V is TRBV15; 9 nucleotides agree with TRBD2. The germline V gene encodes CDR1 LNHNV and CDR2 YYDKDF (reference sequence). Trimming removed 3 bases from V and 5 bases from J; junction bases left unmatched: 4. The CDR3 contains 14 residues. Here the CDR3 reads CATSRGGGAETQYF. CDR3 DNA: TGTGCCACCAGCAGGGGCGGGGGGGCGGAGACCCAGTACTTC.

The genes are TRBV28 and TRBJ1-2; 7 bases map to TRBD1. V was clipped by 6 bases and J by 3 bases; unmatched bases: 10. Germline values: CDR1 MDHEN, CDR2 SYDVKM. The CDR3 consists of 15 residues. The CDR3 DNA is TGTGCCAGCAGCATCTCCGGGACAGCCTACTATGGCTACACCTTC. It codes for CASSISGTAYYGYTF.

This clone was seen once. The rearrangement joins TRBV18 to TRBJ2-1; TRBD2 matches 7 bases. V shed 3 bases and J 9 bases; nucleotides not matched to a gene: 8. This CDR3 is 14 amino acids long. Per germline, CDR1 KGHSH and CDR2 LQKENI. Here the CDR3 DNA reads TGTGCCAGCTCACCTGGACTAGTCAATTCTGAGCAGTTCTTC. It specifies CASSPGLVNSEQFF.

The chain is built from TRBV19 and TRBJ1-2; TRBD1 matches at 10 bases. The CDR3 totals 16 residues. The J segment lost 0 bases and the V segment lost 6 bases, leaving 7 bases of the junction unmatched. The germline V gene has CDR1 LNHDA and CDR2 SQIVND (reference sequence). CDR3 region: CASSPTDRGPNYGYTF. In DNA form, the CDR3 reads TGTGCCAGTAGCCCTACCGACAGGGGGCCTAACTATGGCTACACCTTC.

V is TRBV5-1 and J is TRBJ2-1; D might be TRBD2 (5 bases). The CDR3 spans 16 residues. Germline loops: CDR1 SGHRS, CDR2 YFSETQ. The V end was cut by 1 base, the J end by 0 bases, with 11 bases between. In DNA, the CDR3 is TGCGCCAGCAGCTTGCCAGCGGAGAGCTCCTACAATGAGCAGTTCTTC. Protein sequence: CASSLPAESSYNEQFF.

The chain has TRBV18 and TRBJ1-1; 7 nucleotides match TRBD1. Per the germline V gene, CDR1 is KGHSH and CDR2 is LQKENI. This CDR3 is built from 15 residues. Trimming took 3 bases from V and 4 from J; bases not matched to a gene: 8. CDR3: CASSPLRDSRTEAFF. DNA of the CDR3: TGTGCCAGCTCACCCCTCCGGGACAGTCGCACTGAAGCTTTCTTT. The complete variable domain, with remaining parts taken from reference TRBV18 and TRBJ1-1, reads NAGVMQNPRHLVRRRGQEARLRCSPMKGHSHVYWYRQLPEEGLKFMVYLQKENIIDESGMPKERFSAEFPKEGPSILRIQQVVRGDSAAYFCASSPLRDSRTEAFFGQGTRLTVV.

The V and J genes are TRBV10-2 and TRBJ2-7, with D hard to call. The germline CDR1 and CDR2 sequences are WSHSY and SAAADI. V was shortened by 3 bases and J by 7 bases, with 4 bases between the two germline ends. CDR3 size: 10 residues. The CDR3 loop reads CASSDREQYF. CDR3 nucleotides: TGCGCCAGCAGTGATCGGGAGCAGTACTTC.

This chain links TRBV7-2 with TRBJ2-7; D is possibly TRBD1 (5 bases). Germline CDR1 is SGHTA and CDR2 is FQGNSA. This CDR3 region has 15 residues. V was cut by 2 bases and J by 4 bases, with 15 bases left in between. The CDR3 reads CASSLTGRSSYEQYF. The CDR3 region has the DNA TGTGCCAGCAGCTTAACAGGTCGATCTTCTTACGAGCAGTACTTC.

This chain connects TRBV29-1 to TRBJ1-1; TRBD1 matches 10 bases. Germline V gene data show CDR1 as SQVTM and CDR2 as ANQGSEA. The ends lost 6 bases at V and 10 bases at J; junction bases unmatched: 2. The CDR3 spans 10 residues. CDR3 amino acids: CSVRTGGAFF. CDR3 bases: TGCAGCGTAAGGACAGGGGGAGCTTTCTTT.